These 9 T cell receptor beta chains were all obtained from the same sample, sequenced in a study of Graves' ophthalmopathy and Graves' hyperthyroidism. For repertoire sequencing, the TCR beta CDR3 regions were amplified from RNA transcripts. Second-round multiplex PCR came after a first-round RT-PCR that employed HTBI primers. TCRdb ran MiXCR on the multiplex PCR reads and lists one entry per CDR3 protein. This sample has some 350,000 distinct CDR3 sequences, with about 18% found just once. Sequencing was performed on peripheral blood. The receptors come from an adult woman with stable Graves' hyperthyroidism.

The chain carries TRBV6-1 and TRBJ2-5; 9 nucleotides align to TRBD1. Trimming cost V 8 bases and J 4 bases; bases outside gene matches: 14. The CDR3 length is 16 residues. The germline V gene has CDR1 MNHNS and CDR2 SASEGT. DNA of the CDR3: TGTGCCAGCTGGGACAGGGCCGGGAGCTTTAGAGAGACCCAGTACTTC. Its translation is CASWDRAGSFRETQYF.

This clonotype was observed at least ten times. The chain recombines TRBV7-2 with TRBJ2-5, with TRBD2 matching 9 bases. Germline assignment: CDR1 SGHTA and CDR2 FQGNSA. Trimming removed 1 base from V and 5 bases from J; junction bases left unmatched: 5. The CDR3 has 15 amino acids. The CDR3 DNA sequence: TGTGCCAGCAGCTTAGTAGCGGGAGCCCCCGAGACCCAGTACTTC. As protein: CASSLVAGAPETQYF.

In this sample, this clonotype turned up many times. This sequence joins TRBV29-1 and TRBJ2-5; the match to TRBD1 covers 8 bases. The CDR3 is 12 residues long. Germline V lookup: CDR1 SQVTM, CDR2 ANQGSEA. V shed 6 bases, J shed 5 bases, and the junction held 5 bases outside the gene matches. The CDR3 region has the DNA TGCAGCGTGACAGGGGCGGAGGAGACCCAGTACTTC. Encoded protein: CSVTGAEETQYF.

The chain has TRBV6-5 and TRBJ2-4; D not resolved. Trimming removed 4 bases at V and 0 bases at J, with 19 bases between. From germline, CDR1 is MNHEY and CDR2 SVGAGI. CDR3 size: 18 residues. DNA of the CDR3: TGTGCCAGCAGTTTCCAACCCCCGACCCTCGTAGCCAAAAACATTCAGTACTTC. Encoded protein: CASSFQPPTLVAKNIQYF.

The chain joins TRBV11-2 to TRBJ2-5; D gene uncertain. The closer fit of TRBJ2-7 to the DNA end suggests the J call may be wrong. This CDR3 comprises 15 residues. Germline V CDR1 and CDR2: SGHAT, FQNNGV. The CDR3 is CASSLGPWSSYEQYF. The CDR3 bases are TGTGCCAGCAGCTTAGGCCCTTGGAGCTCCTACGAGCAGTACTTC.

This clonotype was recorded many times. The chain employs TRBV3-1 and TRBJ2-7; 7 positions agree with TRBD2. The CDR3 length is 14 residues. The V gene's germline CDR1 is LGHDT and CDR2 YNNKEL (reference sequence). J gave up 2 bases and V 3 bases, and 4 bases lay outside the gene matches. The chain's CDR3 is CASSQTSSTYEQYF. In nucleotides, the CDR3 is TGTGCCAGCAGCCAGACTAGCTCAACCTACGAGCAGTACTTC.

About this clonotype: The CDR3 end shows no conserved phenylalanine or tryptophan, and so a read error is likely. V is TRBV12-3 or TRBV12-4 and J is TRBJ1-5; 9 bases align to TRBD1. J was trimmed by 6 bases and V by 6 bases; bases with no gene match: 6. The CDR3 sequence is 14 residues long. The CDR3 bases are TGTGCCAGCAGCCCCACAGGGGGCGGTCAGCCCCAGCATGTG. This translates into CASSPTGGGQPQHV.

This clonotype appeared many times. Written as DNA, the CDR3 is TGTGCCAGCAGTCTGCCGGGACCTTCCTACGAGCAGTACTTC. Translation gives CASSLPGPSYEQYF. The chain uses TRBV28 and TRBJ2-7, with D perhaps assigned TRBD1 or TRBD2 (5 bases each). This CDR3 spans 14 amino acids. Trimming removed 5 bases at V and 1 base at J, with 12 bases between. Germline lookup yields CDR1 MDHEN and CDR2 SYDVKM.

This clonotype was detected many times. This chain uses TRBV6-4 with TRBJ2-2, with 8 bases that match TRBD1. The V gene's germline CDR1 is MRHNA and CDR2 SNTAGT. This CDR3 is built from 19 residues. The V and J ends lost 4 bases and 1 base, in that order; junction bases with no gene match: 14. The chain's CDR3 is CASSVSGPGGKENTGELFF. The CDR3 DNA reads as TGTGCCAGCAGTGTCTCAGGGCCAGGGGGCAAGGAGAACACCGGGGAGCTGTTTTTT.